This T cell receptor (beta chain) was identified during a study of cytomegalovirus exposure and HLA in healthy donors. Broader study findings: Relative to the roughly 700-donor mean, N-insertions were reportedly fewer in an Asian-associated ancestry cluster in a later analysis.

PCR involved 60 Vbeta and 13 Jbeta primers. Sequencing used immunoSEQ multiplex PCR; TCRdb keeps in-frame clones, though not all of them. The sample contains 140,000 to 150,000 clones, approximately 82% of which appear only once. Comment on this clone: No antigen is known for it.

Germline V gene data show CDR1 as GTSNPN and CDR2 as SVGIG (reference sequence). The CDR3 sequence is 15 residues long. The V gene lost 0 bases and the J gene lost 6 bases, with 15 bases spanning the gap. The TCR was taken from a woman aged 55-70 years in good health and CMV-seropositive. J is TRBJ2-4 and V is TRBV30; D may be TRBD2 (6 bases). The source material was PBMCs. CDR3 nucleotides: TGTGCCTGGAGTGTACCGGGAGAGATGGGAAACATTCAGTACTTC. It is translated as CAWSVPGEMGNIQYF. Full variable domain (rest looked up from reference TRBV30 and TRBJ2-4): SQTIHQWPATLVQPVGSPLSLECTVEGTSNPNLYWYRQAAGRGLQLLFYSVGIGQISSEVPQNLSASRPQDRQFILSSKKLLLSDSGFYLCAWSVPGEMGNIQYFGAGTRLSVL.